A single sample gave rise to the 31 T cell receptor beta chains below, sequenced in a study of early T cells in non-severe SARS-CoV-2 infection. TCRdb re-derived calls from the 5' RACE reads in MiXCR, one entry per CDR3 protein. The data hold around 50,000 distinct CDR3 sequences, with around 12% observed a single time. The sample consisted of whole blood. The receptors shown here come from an adult who was a healthcare worker with PCR-confirmed SARS-CoV-2 infection or an uninfected control (not recorded which).

The gene calls are TRBV11-2 and TRBJ2-3; possibly TRBD1 for D (6 bases). Deletions cut 0 bases from V and 4 bases from J, with 17 bases between. The V gene's germline CDR1 is SGHAT and CDR2 FQNNGV. This CDR3 comprises 17 residues. The CDR3 DNA sequence: TGTGCCAGCAGCTTAGATCCCGAAGGGGGTATTGCAGATACGCAGTATTTT. This codes for CASSLDPEGGIADTQYF.

This clonotype was counted ten times or more. The chain has TRBV9 and TRBJ2-1, with TRBD2 matching over 8 bases. The CDR3 runs 15 residues. The J segment lost 3 bases and the V segment lost 0 bases, leaving 2 bases of the junction unmatched. CDR1 and CDR2 (germline): SGDLS, YYNGEE. CDR3 DNA: TGTGCCAGCAGCGTAGTCCTAGCGGGCTACAATGAGCAGTTCTTC. Translation gives CASSVVLAGYNEQFF.

The table lists this clonotype with many counts. This chain uses TRBV7-2 with TRBJ2-7; tentatively, D is TRBD1 (6 bases). The CDR3 extends over 13 amino acids. Germline CDR1 and CDR2: SGHTA and FQGNSA. V shed 4 bases and J shed 9 bases, with 16 bases lying between them. The CDR3 nucleotides are TGTGCCAGCAGCTCGACAGGACATGGGGCGCAGTACTTC. It encodes CASSSTGHGAQYF.

The chain links TRBV2 to TRBJ1-6; weak D call: TRBD1 (5 bases). The V end was cut by 6 bases, the J end by 10 bases, with 22 bases between. Germline CDR1 and CDR2: SNHLY and FYNNEI. This CDR3 contains 16 residues. The CDR3 bases are TGTGCCAGCAGGGCAGGACAAGCTCGGCATGGCTCACCCCTCCACTTT. Its translation: CASRAGQARHGSPLHF.

V is TRBV28 and J is TRBJ2-3, with 7 bases identical to TRBD1. CDR1 is MDHEN and CDR2 is SYDVKM in the germline V gene. The CDR3 has 17 amino acids. Trimming took 2 bases from V and 4 from J; bases not matched to a gene: 12. CDR3: CASSLRTSSGTADTQYF. In DNA form, the CDR3 reads TGTGCCAGCAGTTTACGGACCTCCTCCGGGACAGCAGATACGCAGTATTTT. Together with reference TRBV28 and TRBJ2-3, the CDR3 gives the full variable domain: DVKVTQSSRYLVKRTGEKVFLECVQDMDHENMFWYRQDPGLGLRLIYFSYDVKMKEKGDIPEGYSVSREKKERFSLILESASTNQTSMYLCASSLRTSSGTADTQYFGPGTRLTVL.

In its sample, this clonotype was seen many times. This sequence joins TRBV7-3 and TRBJ2-3; no clear D gene. Per the germline V gene, CDR1 is SGHTA and CDR2 is FQGTGA. The V gene lost 6 bases and the J gene lost 2 bases, with 9 bases spanning the gap. The CDR3 loop spans 13 amino acids. The CDR3 loop reads CASSLELTDTQYF. DNA for the CDR3: TGTGCCAGCAGTTTGGAACTCACAGATACGCAGTATTTT.

This clonotype was picked up a small number of times. The V call is TRBV20-1, the J call TRBJ2-3; the D gene could be TRBD1 or TRBD2 (5 bases each). From germline, CDR1 is DFQATT and CDR2 SNEGSKA (reference sequence). Trimming pared 6 bases from V and 1 base from J, leaving 14 bases between. The CDR3 runs to 14 residues. This CDR3 is CSARVRGRTDTQYF. In DNA, the CDR3 is TGCAGTGCGAGGGTTCGGGGCCGCACAGATACGCAGTATTTT.

There are many counts of this clonotype. The chain recombines TRBV28 with TRBJ1-1; D remains ambiguous. Germline CDR1 and CDR2: MDHEN and SYDVKM. The ends were cut back, 8 bases at V and 4 bases at J, with 20 bases in the middle. CDR3 size: 15 residues. This chain's CDR3 is CASLSSAGAGTEAFF. Written as DNA, the CDR3 is TGTGCCAGCCTGTCGAGTGCGGGAGCAGGCACTGAAGCTTTCTTT.

Judged by abundance, this clonotype is medium-sized (0.01 to 0.1%). This sequence joins TRBV10-3 and TRBJ1-1, with D perhaps TRBD1 (5 bases). The V end lost 9 bases, the J end lost 7 bases, and 15 bases lay between the germline ends. Looked up from germline, CDR1 is ENHRY and CDR2 is SYGVKD. The CDR3 has 12 amino acids. The CDR3 spells CAISPGHDEAFF. CDR3 nucleotides: TGTGCCATTTCCCCGGGGCACGATGAAGCTTTCTTT.

The sample holds many counts of this clonotype. This chain links TRBV11-2 with TRBJ2-1; D not certain. The CDR3 extends over 13 amino acids. V gave up 5 bases and J gave up 10 bases, with 15 bases separating them. The germline V gene has CDR1 SGHAT and CDR2 FQNNGV. The CDR3: CASSPSWTFEQFF. CDR3 bases: TGTGCCAGCAGCCCCTCCTGGACCTTCGAGCAGTTCTTC. Supplemented by reference TRBV11-2 and TRBJ2-1, the full variable domain reads EAGVAQSPRYKIIEKRQSVAFWCNPISGHATLYWYQQILGQGPKLLIQFQNNGVVDDSQLPKDRFSAERLKGVDSTLKIQPAKLEDSAVYLCASSPSWTFEQFFGPGTRLTVL.

Here the CDR3 reads CASSSITPGAGRTDTQYF. In DNA form, the CDR3 reads TGTGCCAGCAGTTCTATTACCCCCGGGGCGGGGCGCACAGATACGCAGTATTTT. The rearrangement links TRBV27 to TRBJ2-3, with a tentative D call TRBD2 (6 bases). Germline CDR1 and CDR2: MNHEY and SMNVEV (reference sequence). V lost 4 bases and J 1 base, leaving 21 bases between the germline ends. The CDR3 consists of 18 residues.

This chain uses TRBV28 with TRBJ2-7; D is perhaps TRBD2 (5 bases). V lost 5 bases and J lost 6, with 14 bases in between. CDR1 and CDR2 (germline): MDHEN, SYDVKM. CDR3 size: 13 residues. CDR3 sequence: CASSPGEGGEQYF. CDR3 nucleotide sequence: TGTGCCAGCAGTCCTGGAGAGGGCGGCGAGCAGTACTTC.

This rearrangement joins TRBV19 to TRBJ2-1, with D possibly being TRBD1 or TRBD2 (7 bases each). Per germline, CDR1 LNHDA and CDR2 SQIVND (reference sequence). This CDR3 has 17 residues. V was shortened by 3 bases and J by 6 bases, with 21 bases between the two germline ends. The CDR3 region is CASSMGIAPRGGNEQFF. The CDR3 DNA is TGTGCCAGTAGTATGGGAATAGCGCCCAGGGGGGGCAATGAGCAGTTCTTC.

This clonotype has just a few counts. The genes are TRBV28 and TRBJ1-1, with 12 bases that match TRBD1. Germline V gene data show CDR1 as MDHEN and CDR2 as SYDVKM. The CDR3 is 14 amino acids. J was trimmed by 5 bases and V by 6 bases; bases with no gene match: 4. The CDR3 region is CASSPGQGATEAFF. DNA for the CDR3: TGTGCCAGCAGCCCGGGACAGGGGGCAACTGAAGCTTTCTTT.

This clonotype occurred many times. The chain joins TRBV20-1 to TRBJ2-7, with D maybe TRBD1 (6 bases). The ends were cut back, 6 bases at V and 0 bases at J, with 18 bases in the middle. CDR3 length: 15 residues. Germline-derived CDR1 and CDR2 are DFQATT and SNEGSKA (reference sequence). The CDR3 DNA reads TGCAGTGCCATAAATCGCCGGGACATCTCCTACGAGCAGTACTTC. Its protein product is CSAINRRDISYEQYF.

There are many counts of this clonotype. The rearrangement uses TRBV7-6 and TRBJ2-2; D is uncertain. Germline assignment: CDR1 SGHVS and CDR2 FNYEAQ. With 1 base removed from V and 0 bases from J, the gap between germline ends came to 15 bases. The CDR3 covers 18 residues. The CDR3 nucleotides read TGTGCCAGCAGCTTAGTTGCCGGCGAACTCACGAACACCGGGGAGCTGTTTTTT. Its translation: CASSLVAGELTNTGELFF. Full variable domain (rest looked up from reference TRBV7-6 and TRBJ2-2): GAGVSQSPRYKVTKRGQDVALRCDPISGHVSLYWYRQALGQGPEFLTYFNYEAQQDKSGLPNDRFSAERPEGSISTLTIQRTEQRDSAMYRCASSLVAGELTNTGELFFGEGSRLTVL.

This clonotype was counted at least ten times. DNA for the CDR3: TGTGCCAGCAGCTATAACAGGGGGGCGATTACAGGGGATACGCAGTATTTT. It codes for CASSYNRGAITGDTQYF. The chain recombines TRBV6-1 with TRBJ2-3, with TRBD1 matching over 8 bases. V lost 6 bases, J lost 6 bases, and 17 bases stayed unmatched. Looked up from germline, CDR1 is MNHNS and CDR2 is SASEGT. The CDR3 totals 17 residues.

J is TRBJ1-2 and V is TRBV12-3 or TRBV12-4, with 10 bases that match TRBD1. Losses at the gene ends were 4 bases for V and 8 bases for J; bases not matched to a gene: 4. The CDR3 consists of 13 residues. The CDR3 sequence is CASSSGTGAGYTF. DNA for the CDR3: TGTGCCAGCAGTTCCGGGACAGGGGCGGGCTACACCTTC.

This clonotype has only a few counts. The CDR3 here is CASGGNSYEQYF. In DNA, the CDR3 is TGTGCCTCGGGAGGTAATTCCTACGAGCAGTACTTC. This rearrangement joins TRBV28 to TRBJ2-7; 7 nucleotides match TRBD2. The J segment lost 1 base and the V segment lost 11 bases, leaving 5 bases of the junction unmatched. The CDR3 contains 12 residues. The germline V gene has CDR1 MDHEN and CDR2 SYDVKM.

This clonotype was observed a few times. This chain uses TRBV20-1 with TRBJ2-2; no clear D gene. The CDR3 extends over 12 amino acids. V was trimmed by 7 bases and J by 1 base, leaving 7 bases between them. The germline V gene has CDR1 DFQATT and CDR2 SNEGSKA (reference sequence). The CDR3 sequence is CSVPVNTGELFF. The CDR3 region has the DNA TGCAGTGTCCCGGTGAACACCGGGGAGCTGTTTTTT.

This clonotype was seen only a few times. Here the CDR3 DNA reads TGTGCCAGCAGCTTAGATACTAGCGGGAGGGCCTTTGAGCAGTTCTTC. Its protein product is CASSLDTSGRAFEQFF. The V gene is TRBV7-2, the J gene TRBJ2-1; 13 positions agree with TRBD2. Germline V gene sequence: CDR1 SGHTA, CDR2 FQGNSA. The junction had 6 bases not matched to a gene; V was cut back by 1 base and J by 9 bases. The CDR3 contains 16 residues.

This clonotype has just a few counts. This chain links TRBV10-1 with TRBJ2-5, with D possibly being TRBD2 (5 bases). The CDR3 length is 15 residues. V dropped 3 bases and J dropped 2 bases, with 13 bases sitting between them. Germline assignment: CDR1 WNHNN and CDR2 SYGVQD (reference sequence). For the CDR3, the DNA is TGCGCCAGCAGTGAAGGTGGGAGACCTCAAGAGACCCAGTACTTC. Its protein product is CASSEGGRPQETQYF.

This clonotype was seen at least ten times. The V call is TRBV19, the J call TRBJ1-3; D ambiguous. This CDR3 region has 13 residues. V lost 9 bases to trimming and J lost 1 base, with 10 bases between them. Germline lookup yields CDR1 LNHDA and CDR2 SQIVND (reference sequence). The chain's CDR3 is CASSLRSGNTIYF. CDR3 coding DNA: TGTGCCAGCAGCCTCCGTTCTGGAAACACCATATATTTT.

The chain uses TRBV20-1 and TRBJ2-1; the match to TRBD2 covers 9 bases. This CDR3 is built from 17 residues. V lost 0 bases, J lost 3 bases, and 9 bases stayed unmatched. Germline lookup yields CDR1 DFQATT and CDR2 SNEGSKA (reference sequence). CDR3 sequence reads: CSARDLGSGGYYNEQFF. The CDR3 coding sequence is TGCAGTGCTAGAGATCTCGGTAGCGGGGGCTACTACAATGAGCAGTTCTTC.

The chain uses TRBV9 and TRBJ2-3; the match to TRBD2 covers 7 bases. J gave up 5 bases and V 2 bases, and 11 bases lay outside the gene matches. CDR1 is SGDLS, CDR2 YYNGEE, per germline. This CDR3 region has 16 residues. As DNA, the CDR3 is TGTGCCAGCAGCGTGGGTAGCGGGCGAGGAAGAGATACGCAGTATTTT. This encodes CASSVGSGRGRDTQYF.

This clonotype showed up just a few times. The genes are TRBV11-3 and TRBJ2-7; D gene unclear. The CDR3 covers 13 residues. V gave up 0 bases and J gave up 7 bases, with 10 bases separating them. Germline values: CDR1 SGHNT, CDR2 YENEEA. This CDR3 is CASSLDNSEEQYF. Here the CDR3 DNA reads TGTGCCAGCAGCTTAGATAACAGCGAAGAGCAGTACTTC. Based on the CDR3 plus reference TRBV11-3 and TRBJ2-7, the full variable domain is EAGVVQSPRYKIIEKKQPVAFWCNPISGHNTLYWYLQNLGQGPELLIRYENEEAVDDSQLPKDRFSAERLKGVDSTLKIQPAELGDSAVYLCASSLDNSEEQYFGPGTRLTVT.

This rearrangement joins TRBV20-1 to TRBJ2-3; D uncertain. This CDR3 is 11 amino acids long. V lost 5 bases and J lost 2, with 5 bases in between. Germline V lookup: CDR1 DFQATT, CDR2 SNEGSKA (reference sequence). The CDR3, as DNA: TGCAGTGCTGAGGTCACAGATACGCAGTATTTT. Translating gives CSAEVTDTQYF.

This clonotype was detected only a few times. This chain uses TRBV2 with TRBJ2-7; D call uncertain. The CDR3 loop spans 13 amino acids. V was clipped by 8 bases and J by 5 bases, with 16 bases between them. Germline CDR1 and CDR2: SNHLY and FYNNEI. CDR3 region: CASAAETPDEQYF. The CDR3 bases are TGTGCCAGCGCAGCTGAAACCCCTGACGAGCAGTACTTC.

This clonotype has at least ten counts. This chain joins TRBV7-9 and TRBJ2-7; 9 bases map to TRBD1. The V gene end was trimmed by 4 bases and the J gene end by 6 bases; junction bases not matched to a gene: 1. Germline V gives CDR1 SEHNR, CDR2 FQNEAQ (reference sequence). There are 12 residues in the CDR3. In DNA, the CDR3 is TGTGCCAGCAGCTCGACAGGGGGCGAGCAGTACTTC. Protein product: CASSSTGGEQYF.

This clonotype was found many times. CDR3: CASSLGAGDGEKLFF. The CDR3 DNA is TGCGCCAGCAGCTTGGGGGCCGGGGATGGTGAAAAACTGTTTTTT. The chain has TRBV5-1 and TRBJ1-4; D is unclear. Trimming took 0 bases from V and 7 from J, leaving 13 bases between them. The CDR3 runs to 15 residues. Germline CDR1 SGHRS, CDR2 YFSETQ.

This clonotype was found many times. The V call is TRBV11-2, the J call TRBJ1-4; tentative D call: TRBD1 (6 bases). The CDR3 contains 12 residues. Germline assignment: CDR1 SGHAT and CDR2 FQNNGV. The V gene lost 5 bases and the J gene lost 11 bases, with 12 bases spanning the gap. The CDR3 DNA follows: TGTGCCAGCAGCCAAATCACAGGGAAACTGTTTTTT. Its translation: CASSQITGKLFF.